The sequence of this TCR beta chain was determined in a study of cytomegalovirus exposure and HLA in healthy donors. The primer mix had 60 Vbeta and 13 Jbeta primers. Assay: immunoSEQ multiplex PCR; the TCRdb copy retains only in-frame clones and omits some. The sample has around 150,000 clones. Overall study findings and caveats: Rarity characterized most TCR sequences, yet some public TCRs appeared in many donors. Investigators reported approximately 170 TCR beta chains as tied to cytomegalovirus. The productive fraction for most TCR beta V segments was about 90% or about 30% in an earlier analysis.

Healthy bone marrow donors made up the cohort. Germline-derived CDR1 and CDR2 are MNHNY and SVGAGI (reference sequence). V was pared by 7 bases and J by 2 bases, with 6 bases of the junction left unmatched. The CDR3 totals 15 residues. Worth noting for this clone: Its specificity is unknown.

Sequencing was done on a sample of PBMCs. This clonotype was obtained from a woman aged 60-70 years in good health and CMV-seronegative. The chain couples TRBV6-6 to TRBJ1-4, with 8 bases lining up with TRBD1. In nucleotides, the CDR3 is TGTGCCAGCACCAGGCAGGGGGCCACTAATGAAAAACTGTTTTTT. Protein product: CASTRQGATNEKLFF.